This T cell receptor (beta chain) is drawn from a study of blood T cell repertoires in COVID-19 (dated by TCRdb to about 2020). In terms of the full investigation: The collaborator samples originated in the United States, Italy and Spain and spanned the acute and convalescent phases of COVID-19. Sample metadata almost always included a de-identified subject ID, COVID-19 status, age in years and sex. The repertoires were released in a freely available public database intended as a resource for research on the immune response to SARS-CoV-2. HLA class I and class II types, where available, came from metadata supplied by the sample provider rather than from assay-based typing. The samples were drawn from the first 160 participants of the ongoing ImmuneRACE study and from 950 to 1,500 subjects provided by 6 global collaborators. The dataset comprised deeply sampled blood TCRbeta repertoires from subjects exposed to, actively infected with, or recovered from COVID-19. The prospective study material was composed of cDNA or gDNA derived from T cells, B-cell-depleted T cells, or PBMCs. Study-level results and caveats: The quantity of clinical and demographic metadata differed by source and by participant and was supplied without curation.

Notes on this clone: What antigen it recognizes has not been identified. Per-nucleotide qualities are absent, and no much larger clonotype sits a single base away.

The cysteine opens and the phenylalanine closes a CDR3 of 12 amino acids. The DNA shown is the 36-base CDR3, in frame from base 1. Via the germline V gene (reference sequence), CDR1 is SGHKS and CDR2 YYEKEE. V loses 0 bases, J loses 5 bases, and the germline ends lie 6 bases apart. TCRbeta CDR3 regions were amplified from genomic DNA by means of the immunoSEQ Assay, a bias-controlled multiplex PCR. Turning to the authors' computational methods: Nucleated cell counts per sample were estimated from amplification of reference gene primers within the assay. To quantify the absolute abundance of each unique TCRbeta CDR3 rearrangement, sequence reads were collapsed and filtered. Productive Simpson clonality was computed per sample as the square root of Simpson's diversity index over productive rearrangements. TCRdb re-hosts the immuneACCESS table, in-frame sequences only. Its copies lack some clones; in the studies checked, an unresolved V gene accounts for under half of them, and the cause for the rest is not known. For V, J and clone size, that table is used; D and trimming come from the DNA. Across this sample there are roughly 170,000 clones, with around 83% seen only once. The leading ten clones occupy around 3.6% of the sample.

Participants in the prospective study were aged roughly 18 to 90 years, lived in about two dozen United States geographic areas, and enrolled through a virtual design. To assign participants to cohorts, the prospective study relied on clinical history that participants themselves reported in a screening survey and a study questionnaire. In the prospective study, whole blood, serum and a nasopharyngeal or oropharyngeal swab were collected from each participant by mobile phlebotomists. Prospective study participants could optionally give additional blood draws and questionnaires over a roughly 2-month period. Prospective study blood samples were shipped either frozen or at room temperature before DNA extraction.

Sequencing used PBMCs or T cells enriched from blood (not recorded which). Recombination joined TRBV5-5 with TRBJ2-7; the D gene is perhaps TRBD2, from 6 matching bases. The origin of this receptor is a woman aged 45 to 65 in a cohort exposed to, infected with or recovered from COVID-19 (not recorded which). The CDR3 protein: CASSLAGDEQYF. The DNA sequence is as follows: TGTGCCAGCAGCTTGGCGGGGGACGAGCAGTACTTC.